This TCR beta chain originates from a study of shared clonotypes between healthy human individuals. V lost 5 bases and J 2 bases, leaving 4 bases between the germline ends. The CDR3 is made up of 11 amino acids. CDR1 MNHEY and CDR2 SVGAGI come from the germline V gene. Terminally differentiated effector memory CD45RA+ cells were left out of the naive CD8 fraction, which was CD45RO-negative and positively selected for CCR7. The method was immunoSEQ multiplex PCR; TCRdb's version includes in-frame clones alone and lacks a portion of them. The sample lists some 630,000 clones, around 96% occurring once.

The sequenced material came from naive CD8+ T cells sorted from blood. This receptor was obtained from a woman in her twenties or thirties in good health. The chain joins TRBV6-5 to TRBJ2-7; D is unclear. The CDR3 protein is CASSVTYEQYF. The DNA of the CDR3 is TGTGCCAGCAGTGTTACCTACGAGCAGTACTTC.